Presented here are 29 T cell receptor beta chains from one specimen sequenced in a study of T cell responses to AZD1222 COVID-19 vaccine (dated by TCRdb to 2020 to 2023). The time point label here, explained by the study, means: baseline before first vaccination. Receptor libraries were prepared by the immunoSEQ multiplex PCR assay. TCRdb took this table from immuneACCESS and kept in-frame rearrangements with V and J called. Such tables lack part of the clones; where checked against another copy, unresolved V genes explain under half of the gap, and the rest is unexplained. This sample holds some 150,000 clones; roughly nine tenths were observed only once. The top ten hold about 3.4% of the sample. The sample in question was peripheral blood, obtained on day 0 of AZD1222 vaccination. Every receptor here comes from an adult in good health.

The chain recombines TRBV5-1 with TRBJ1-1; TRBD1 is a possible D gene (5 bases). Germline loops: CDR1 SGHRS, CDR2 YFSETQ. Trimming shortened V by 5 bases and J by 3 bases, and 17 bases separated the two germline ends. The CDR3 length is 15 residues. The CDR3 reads CASRPSGGIDTEAFF. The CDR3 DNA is TGCGCCAGCAGACCCTCCGGGGGGATAGACACTGAAGCTTTCTTT.

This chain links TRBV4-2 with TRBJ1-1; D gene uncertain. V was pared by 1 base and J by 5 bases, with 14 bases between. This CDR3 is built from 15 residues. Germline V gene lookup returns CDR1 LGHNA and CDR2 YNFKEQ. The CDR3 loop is CASSQATARRTEAFF. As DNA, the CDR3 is TGTGCCAGCAGCCAAGCGACGGCAAGGCGGACTGAAGCTTTCTTT.

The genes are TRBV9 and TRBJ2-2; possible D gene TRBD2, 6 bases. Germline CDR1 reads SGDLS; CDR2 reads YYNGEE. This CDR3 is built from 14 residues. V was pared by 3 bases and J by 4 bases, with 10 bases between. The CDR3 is CASSAGTRTGELFF. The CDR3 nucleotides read TGTGCCAGCAGCGCCGGGACTCGCACCGGGGAGCTGTTTTTT.

This chain's CDR3 is CASSPRQGSSYEQYF. DNA for the CDR3: TGCGCCAGCAGCCCGAGACAGGGGAGCTCCTACGAGCAGTACTTC. The chain combines TRBV4-1 with TRBJ2-7, with 8 bases that match TRBD1. V shed 4 bases, J shed 0 bases, and the junction held 5 bases outside the gene matches. CDR1 is MGHRA, CDR2 YSYEKL, per germline. The CDR3 consists of 15 residues.

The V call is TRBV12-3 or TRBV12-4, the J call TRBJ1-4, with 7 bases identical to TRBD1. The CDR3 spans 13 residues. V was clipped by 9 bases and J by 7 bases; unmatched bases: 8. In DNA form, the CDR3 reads TGTGCCAGTACCGGGACAGTGCCTGAAAAACTGTTTTTT. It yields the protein CASTGTVPEKLFF.

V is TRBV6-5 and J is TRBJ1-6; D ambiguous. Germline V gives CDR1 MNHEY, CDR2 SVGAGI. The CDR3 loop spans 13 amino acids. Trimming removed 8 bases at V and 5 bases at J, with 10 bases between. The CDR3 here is CASARGDNSPLHF. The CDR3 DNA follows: TGTGCCAGCGCGCGCGGAGATAATTCACCCCTCCACTTT.

The CDR3 DNA reads TGTGCTAGTGGTTTGGGAACGGACAGGGGGCGAGACACCTTC. Its protein is CASGLGTDRGRDTF. The chain employs TRBV12-5 and TRBJ1-2, with 11 bases matching TRBD1. Germline V gene data show CDR1 as LGHNT and CDR2 as FRNRAP. J was trimmed by 12 bases and V by 1 base; bases with no gene match: 7. The CDR3 is made up of 14 amino acids.

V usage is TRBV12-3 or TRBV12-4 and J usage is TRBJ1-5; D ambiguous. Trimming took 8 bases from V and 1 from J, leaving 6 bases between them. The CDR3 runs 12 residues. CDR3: CASRVSNQPQHF. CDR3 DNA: TGTGCCAGCCGGGTGAGCAATCAGCCCCAGCATTTT.

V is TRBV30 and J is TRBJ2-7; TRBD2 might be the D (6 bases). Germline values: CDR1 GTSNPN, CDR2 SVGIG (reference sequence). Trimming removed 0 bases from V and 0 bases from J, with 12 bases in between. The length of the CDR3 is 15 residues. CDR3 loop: CAWSVAAGSSYEQYF. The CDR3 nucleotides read TGTGCCTGGAGTGTAGCGGCGGGGAGCTCCTACGAGCAGTACTTC.

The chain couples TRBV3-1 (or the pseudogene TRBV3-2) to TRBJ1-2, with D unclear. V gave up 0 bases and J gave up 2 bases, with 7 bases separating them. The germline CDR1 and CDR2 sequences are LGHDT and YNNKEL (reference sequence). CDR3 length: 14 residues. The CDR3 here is CASSQEGANYGYTF. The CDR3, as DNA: TGTGCCAGCAGCCAAGAAGGAGCAAACTATGGCTACACCTTC.

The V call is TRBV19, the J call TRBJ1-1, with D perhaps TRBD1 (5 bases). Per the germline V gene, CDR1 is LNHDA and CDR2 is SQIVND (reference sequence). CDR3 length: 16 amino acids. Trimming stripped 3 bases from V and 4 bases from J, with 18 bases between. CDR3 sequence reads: CASSIPAGSRPTEAFF. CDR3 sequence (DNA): TGTGCCAGTAGTATCCCAGCAGGGAGTCGGCCCACTGAAGCTTTCTTT.

The CDR3 is CASSQVYETQYF. CDR3 DNA: TGTGCCAGCAGCCAGGTGTATGAGACCCAGTACTTC. The chain is built from TRBV3-1 (or the pseudogene TRBV3-2) and TRBJ2-5; D uncertain. Germline V lookup: CDR1 LGHDT, CDR2 YNNKEL (reference sequence). V shed 3 bases and J shed 5 bases, with 7 bases lying between them. The length of the CDR3 is 12 residues.

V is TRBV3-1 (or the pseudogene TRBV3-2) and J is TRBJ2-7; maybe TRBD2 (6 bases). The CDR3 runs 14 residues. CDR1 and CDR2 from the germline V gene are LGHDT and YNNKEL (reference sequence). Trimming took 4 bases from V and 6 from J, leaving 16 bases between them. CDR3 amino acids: CASSLAASAGEQYF. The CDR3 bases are TGTGCCAGCAGCCTAGCTGCTAGCGCGGGCGAGCAGTACTTC.

CDR3 sequence reads: CASNIGTGRSTEAFF. In DNA form, the CDR3 reads TGTGCCAGCAACATCGGGACAGGTAGGAGCACTGAAGCTTTCTTT. The J gene is TRBJ1-1, the V gene TRBV5-4, with TRBD1 matching 8 bases. V was pared by 6 bases and J by 4 bases, with 11 bases of the junction left unmatched. This CDR3 region has 15 residues. The germline V gene has CDR1 SGHNT and CDR2 YYREEE (reference sequence). The full variable domain, completed using reference TRBV5-4 and TRBJ1-1, is ETGVTQSPTHLIKTRGQQVTLRCSSQSGHNTVSWYQQALGQGPQFIFQYYREEENGRGNFPPRFSGLQFPNYSSELNVNALELDDSALYLCASNIGTGRSTEAFFGQGTRLTVV.

The CDR3 is CATSESGRGELFF. The CDR3 DNA sequence: TGTGCCACCAGTGAGTCCGGGAGGGGGGAGCTGTTTTTT. J is TRBJ2-2 and V is TRBV24-1; 7 positions match TRBD2. The CDR3 length is 13 residues. V lost 4 bases and J lost 8; bases outside the gene matches: 3. The germline V gene has CDR1 KGHDR and CDR2 SFDVKD.

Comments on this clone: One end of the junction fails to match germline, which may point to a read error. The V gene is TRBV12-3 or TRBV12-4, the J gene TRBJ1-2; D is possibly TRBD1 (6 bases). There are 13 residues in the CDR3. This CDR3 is CASSLARDTAGAF. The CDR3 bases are TGTGCCAGCAGCCTGGCCCGGGACACCGCCGGCGCCTTC.

The CDR3 reads CASSRDPSYGYTF. The DNA of the CDR3 is TGTGCCAGCAGCAGGGACCCCTCTTATGGCTACACCTTC. The chain has TRBV9 and TRBJ1-2; maybe TRBD1 (5 bases). CDR3 size: 13 residues. The germline V gene has CDR1 SGDLS and CDR2 YYNGEE. V shed 4 bases and J shed 5 bases, with 12 bases lying between them. The variable domain in full, with the rest retrieved from reference TRBV9 and TRBJ1-2, is DSGVTQTPKHLITATGQRVTLRCSPRSGDLSVYWYQQSLDQGLQFLIQYYNGEERAKGNILERFSAQQFPDLHSELNLSSLELGDSALYFCASSRDPSYGYTFGSGTRLTVV.

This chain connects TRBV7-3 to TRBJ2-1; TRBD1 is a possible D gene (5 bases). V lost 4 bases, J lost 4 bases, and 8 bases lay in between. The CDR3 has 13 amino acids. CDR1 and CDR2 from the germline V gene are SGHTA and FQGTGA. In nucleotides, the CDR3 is TGTGCCAGCAGCTCACCAGGGTACAATGAGCAGTTCTTC. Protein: CASSSPGYNEQFF.

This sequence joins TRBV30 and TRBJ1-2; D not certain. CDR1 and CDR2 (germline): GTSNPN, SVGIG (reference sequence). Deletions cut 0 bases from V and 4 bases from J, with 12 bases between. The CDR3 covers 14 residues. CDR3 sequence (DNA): TGTGCCTGGAGTGTCCTTAGAGTTGGCTATGGCTACACCTTC. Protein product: CAWSVLRVGYGYTF.

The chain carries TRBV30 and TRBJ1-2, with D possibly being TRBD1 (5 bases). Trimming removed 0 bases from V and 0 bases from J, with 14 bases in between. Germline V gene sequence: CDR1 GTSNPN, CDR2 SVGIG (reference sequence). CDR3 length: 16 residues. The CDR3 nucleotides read TGTGCCTGGAGTGTGATGACAGCGGCCACTAACTATGGCTACACCTTC. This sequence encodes CAWSVMTAATNYGYTF.

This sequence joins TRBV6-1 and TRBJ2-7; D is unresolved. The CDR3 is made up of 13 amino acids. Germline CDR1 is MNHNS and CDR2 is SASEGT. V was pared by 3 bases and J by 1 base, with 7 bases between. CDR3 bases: TGTGCCAGCAGTGAGCAGGAGTCCTACGAGCAGTACTTC. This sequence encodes CASSEQESYEQYF.

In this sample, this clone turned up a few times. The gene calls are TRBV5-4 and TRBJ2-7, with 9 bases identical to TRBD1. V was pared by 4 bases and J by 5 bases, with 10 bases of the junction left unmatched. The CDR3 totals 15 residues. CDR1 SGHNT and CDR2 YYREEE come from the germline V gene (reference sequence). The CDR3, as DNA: TGTGCCAGCAGCATCGACCGACAGGGGGGCCACGAGCAGTACTTC. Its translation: CASSIDRQGGHEQYF.

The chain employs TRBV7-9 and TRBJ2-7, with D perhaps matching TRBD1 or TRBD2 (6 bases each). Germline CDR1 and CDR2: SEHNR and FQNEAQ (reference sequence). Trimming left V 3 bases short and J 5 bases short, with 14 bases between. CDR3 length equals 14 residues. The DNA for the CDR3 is TGTGCCAGCAGCTTGTCGGGGGCTTGGGACGAGCAGTACTTC. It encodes CASSLSGAWDEQYF.

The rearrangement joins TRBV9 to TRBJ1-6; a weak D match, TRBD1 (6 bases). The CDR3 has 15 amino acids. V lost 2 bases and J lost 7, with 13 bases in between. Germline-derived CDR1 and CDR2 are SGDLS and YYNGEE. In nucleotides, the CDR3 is TGTGCCAGCAGCGTCTCACAGGGCATCAATTCACCCCTCCACTTT. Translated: CASSVSQGINSPLHF.

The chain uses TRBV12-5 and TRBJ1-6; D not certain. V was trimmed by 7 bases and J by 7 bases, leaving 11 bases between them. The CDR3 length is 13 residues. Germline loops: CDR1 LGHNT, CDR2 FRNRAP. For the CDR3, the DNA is TGTGCTAGTGCCCCCCCGACAAATTCACCCCTCCACTTT. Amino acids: CASAPPTNSPLHF. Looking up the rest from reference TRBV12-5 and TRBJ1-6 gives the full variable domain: DARVTQTPRHKVTEMGQEVTMRCQPILGHNTVFWYRQTMMQGLELLAYFRNRAPLDDSGMPKDRFSAEMPDATLATLKIQPSEPRDSAVYFCASAPPTNSPLHFGNGTRLTVT.

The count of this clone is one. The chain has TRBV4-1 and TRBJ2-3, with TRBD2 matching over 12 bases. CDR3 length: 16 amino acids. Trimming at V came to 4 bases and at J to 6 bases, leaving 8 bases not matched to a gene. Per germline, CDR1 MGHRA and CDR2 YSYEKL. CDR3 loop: CASSPRLAGARDTQYF. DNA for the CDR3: TGCGCCAGCAGCCCCCGACTAGCGGGGGCTCGTGATACGCAGTATTTT.

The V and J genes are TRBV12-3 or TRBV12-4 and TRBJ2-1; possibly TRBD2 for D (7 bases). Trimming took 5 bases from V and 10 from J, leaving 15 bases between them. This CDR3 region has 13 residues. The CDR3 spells CASSLHRGAEQFF. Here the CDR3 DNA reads TGTGCCAGCAGTCTACACCGGGGGGCCGAGCAGTTCTTC.

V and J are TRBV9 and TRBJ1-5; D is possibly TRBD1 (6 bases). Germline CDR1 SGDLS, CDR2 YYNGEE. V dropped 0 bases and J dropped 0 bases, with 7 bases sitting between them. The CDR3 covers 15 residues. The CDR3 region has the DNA TGTGCCAGCAGCGTAGAGGGACATAGCAATCAGCCCCAGCATTTT. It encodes CASSVEGHSNQPQHF.

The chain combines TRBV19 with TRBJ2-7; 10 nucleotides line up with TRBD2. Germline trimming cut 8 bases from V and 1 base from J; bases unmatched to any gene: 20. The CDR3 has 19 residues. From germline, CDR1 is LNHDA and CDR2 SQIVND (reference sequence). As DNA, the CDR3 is TGTGCCAGTCGGGGGGCCCCGGGTCTAGCGGGAGATTCTTCCTACGAGCAGTACTTC. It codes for CASRGAPGLAGDSSYEQYF.